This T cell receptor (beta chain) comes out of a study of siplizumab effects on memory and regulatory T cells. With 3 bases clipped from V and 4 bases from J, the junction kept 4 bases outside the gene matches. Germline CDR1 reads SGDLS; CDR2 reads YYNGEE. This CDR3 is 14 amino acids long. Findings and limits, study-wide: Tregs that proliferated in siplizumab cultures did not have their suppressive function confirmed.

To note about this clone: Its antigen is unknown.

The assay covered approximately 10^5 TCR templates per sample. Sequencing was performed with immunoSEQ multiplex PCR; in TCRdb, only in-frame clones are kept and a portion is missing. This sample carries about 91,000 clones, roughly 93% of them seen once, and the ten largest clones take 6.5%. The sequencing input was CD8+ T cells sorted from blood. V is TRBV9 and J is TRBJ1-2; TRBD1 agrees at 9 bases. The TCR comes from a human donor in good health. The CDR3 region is CASSAGTGTYGYTF. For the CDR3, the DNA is TGTGCCAGCAGCGCGGGGACAGGGACCTATGGCTACACCTTC. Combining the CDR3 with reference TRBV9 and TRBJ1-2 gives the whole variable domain DSGVTQTPKHLITATGQRVTLRCSPRSGDLSVYWYQQSLDQGLQFLIQYYNGEERAKGNILERFSAQQFPDLHSELNLSSLELGDSALYFCASSAGTGTYGYTFGSGTRLTVV.